The subject of this entry is one TCR beta chain. Its target is unknown. The data stem from a study of T cell responses to AZD1222 COVID-19 vaccine. General study results and limits: Across spike, vaccine-associated CD4 TCRs were found, dominant at 160-218 and 743-854.

Germline-derived CDR1 and CDR2 are ENHRY and SYGVKD. V dropped 6 bases and J dropped 4 bases, with 18 bases sitting between them. The CDR3 totals 15 residues. Profiling relied on immunoSEQ multiplex PCR, and the TCRdb table lists in-frame clones only, not all of them. The repertoire holds about 56,000 clones, with 70% to 90% as singletons. This chain uses TRBV10-3 with TRBJ1-1; no clear D. Here the sequenced sample was peripheral blood, taken on day 0 of AZD1222 vaccination. This receptor was taken from an adult in good health. The CDR3 loop reads CAIRVSFRSGTEAFF. As DNA, the CDR3 is TGTGCCATCAGAGTATCTTTTAGATCTGGCACTGAAGCTTTCTTT.